In its sample, the clone carrying this TCR beta chain was seen once. Method: immunoSEQ multiplex PCR; TCRdb's copy keeps in-frame clones and lacks some. The sample includes about 72,000 clones, 91% of them seen just once. This sample was taken from a study of T cell changes during pregnancy in multiple sclerosis. The CDR3 extends over 15 amino acids. After removal of 4 bases from V and 4 bases from J, the junction contained 8 bases not matched to a gene. Germline V gene lookup returns CDR1 LNHDA and CDR2 SQIVND (reference sequence). The chain links TRBV19 to TRBJ1-2, with 8 bases aligning to TRBD1. The sequence came from a female donor in good health, enrolled as a control in a pregnancy study. Source: peripheral blood, taken in the third trimester of pregnancy. The chain's CDR3 is CASSSRQGRTYGYTF. In nucleotides, the CDR3 is TGTGCCAGTAGTAGCCGACAGGGGAGGACCTATGGCTACACCTTC. The entire variable domain, with the rest obtained from reference TRBV19 and TRBJ1-2, is as follows: DGGITQSPKYLFRKEGQNVTLSCEQNLNHDAMYWYRQDPGQGLRLIYYSQIVNDFQKGDIAEGYSVSREKKESFPLTVTSAQKNPTAFYLCASSSRQGRTYGYTFGSGTRLTVV.